This T cell receptor (beta chain) was sequenced in a study of CD8 T cells in ankylosing spondylitis. Whole-study results and caveats: It was reported that disease-linked clones were significantly enriched in matched ankylosing spondylitis synovial fluid. For ankylosing spondylitis blood, a TCR beta motif of several highly homologous variants appeared characteristic.

Preparation of TCR beta libraries was done by quantitative 5'-RACE with molecular barcodes. TCRdb fed the 5' RACE reads into MiXCR, producing one record per CDR3 protein. This table has about 250,000 distinct CDR3 sequences, 32% appearing once. Only one count was recorded for this clonotype. Its antigen is as yet unknown. The CDR3 covers 15 residues. V shed 0 bases and J 5 bases; nucleotides not matched to a gene: 6. Germline V lookup: CDR1 SGHKS, CDR2 YYEKEE (reference sequence). V usage is TRBV5-5 and J usage is TRBJ1-1; TRBD1 agrees at 8 bases. The source is a male donor with ankylosing spondylitis or in good health (not recorded which). Sample: blood, either unsorted or a sorted T cell fraction (not recorded which). The CDR3 DNA reads as TGTGCCAGCAGCTTGGAGGACAGGGCAGATACTGAAGCTTTCTTT. As protein: CASSLEDRADTEAFF.